This TCR beta chain stems from a study of CD8 T cells in Susac syndrome. An input of about 0.5 to 1 ug of RNA was subjected to reverse transcription using random hexamers. Coverage of TCR beta CDR3 amplification by immunoSEQ multiplex PCR extended to 54 Vbeta and 13 Jbeta. TCRdb used MiXCR to reprocess the immunoSEQ multiplex PCR reads, holding one entry per CDR3 protein. The sample comprises about 200,000 distinct CDR3 sequences, 85% to 95% of which are singletons, and under 0.12% rests with the top ten. V gave up 6 bases and J gave up 1 base; unmatched junction bases: 3. The germline V gene has CDR1 SQVTM and CDR2 ANQGSEA. The CDR3 spans 13 residues. CD8+ and CD4+ T cells from blood underwent TCR beta sequencing, which was carried out in a high-throughput format.

The receptor comes from a human donor in good health. The sample taken for sequencing was CD4+ T cells from PBMCs. The chain links TRBV29-1 to TRBJ1-1; TRBD1 agrees at 9 bases. The DNA for the CDR3 is TGCAGCGTGGACAGGGGAGGGAACACTGAAGCTTTCTTT. It translates to CSVDRGGNTEAFF.